Shown below are 18 T cell receptor beta chains from a single sample sequenced in a study of CD8+ T cells in alopecia areata. Extracted from the samples, RNA was reverse transcribed into cDNA to serve as the sequencing template. Here immunoSEQ multiplex PCR was the method, and the copy in TCRdb shows in-frame clones only, minus some. This sample carries over 1,500 clones, none of them present only once. The sequenced sample consisted of lesional skin. Receptors were obtained from a C3H/HeJ mouse with alopecia areata. This line is of MHC haplotype H2-k.

This clone was picked up many times. Gene names and germline refer to mouse. The CDR3 end is not reached by the read, which stops 4 residues before it; the germline J gene fills it in. The rearrangement links TRBV29 to TRBJ2-4, with unresolved D. Per germline, CDR1 MSHET and CDR2 SYDVDS. The V end lost 4 bases, the J end lost 0 bases, and 11 bases lay between the germline ends. The length of the CDR3 is 15 residues. CDR3 bases read: TGTGCTAGCAGTTCCTCTACAGCTAGTCAAAAC. Its translation: CASSSSTASQN. The whole CDR3 protein is CASSSSTASQNTLYF.

A remark on this clone: Gene names denote mouse genes. The read ends 4 residues before the CDR3 terminus; that terminus is restored from the germline J gene. The V call is TRBV3, the J call TRBJ1-2, with 7 bases aligning to TRBD1. CDR1 and CDR2 (germline): SNHLY, FYNGKV (reference sequence). The CDR3 covers 14 residues. Losses at the gene ends were 5 bases for V and 0 bases for J; bases not matched to a gene: 3. The part of the CDR3 DNA that was read is TGTGCCAGCAGCCCGGACAGGACAAACTCC. Translated, it gives CASSPDRTNS. The whole CDR3 sequence reads CASSPDRTNSDYTF.

This clone has ten or more counts. Gene names are the mouse ones. The missing CDR3 end, 4 residues past where the read stops, is filled in from the germline J gene. The chain carries TRBV13-2 and TRBJ1-1; the match to TRBD1 covers 9 bases. The CDR3 is 14 amino acids. V was clipped by 2 bases and J by 3 bases; unmatched bases: 2. The germline CDR1 and CDR2 sequences are NNHNN and SYGAGS (reference sequence). This CDR3 reads CASGDRDRDTEVFF. CDR3 DNA, as far as it was read: TGTGCCAGCGGTGACCGGGACAGGGACACA.

This clone was detected ten times or more. A read error is likely here: a far larger clone is one base away. Here the gene names and germline are mouse. The read stops 4 residues short of the end of the CDR3; the missing end is completed from the germline J gene. The rearrangement joins TRBV19 to TRBJ2-7; D not certain. Per germline, CDR1 FNHDT and CDR2 SITEND (reference sequence). The CDR3 totals 14 residues. V shed 2 bases and J shed 0 bases, with 9 bases lying between them. CDR3 residues: CASSILHGSYEQYF. Incomplete CDR3 DNA: TGTGCCAGCAGTATCTTACACGGCTCCTAT.

This clone counts as large (0.1 to 1%). These gene names are mouse names. The CDR3 extends 4 residues past the end of the read, so its final part is completed from the germline J gene. The rearrangement joins TRBV19 to TRBJ1-4; 8 bases fit TRBD1. Germline assignment: CDR1 FNHDT and CDR2 SITEND (reference sequence). This CDR3 has 14 residues. Here the CDR3 reads CASSPGQGVERLFF. The DNA read from the CDR3 is TGTGCCAGCAGCCCCGGACAGGGAGTCGAA.

Ten or more counts support this clone. The listed genes are named as in mouse. Sequencing ends 4 residues short of the CDR3 end; the germline J gene provides the rest. This sequence joins TRBV5 and TRBJ2-1; TRBD2 aligns across 9 bases. Per germline, CDR1 LGHNA and CDR2 YNLKQL (reference sequence). The trim removed 1 base at V and 4 bases at J, leaving 2 bases unmatched. The CDR3 consists of 15 residues. This CDR3 is CASSQGGLGYAEQFF. Incomplete CDR3 DNA: TGTGCCAGCAGCCAAGGGGGACTGGGTTATGCT.

This clone was found many times. The protein in this entry is translated from the DNA; at residue 13 it differs from the protein listed in TCRdb. Gene names and germline refer to mouse. The read terminates 3 residues before the CDR3 end, so the remaining end is supplied by the germline J gene. The chain uses TRBV12-1 and TRBJ1-3; D ambiguous. Trimming left V 0 bases short and J 0 bases short, with 11 bases between. In germline, CDR1 is SGHSN, CDR2 HYEKVE. The CDR3 is 16 amino acids. CDR3 region: CASSLVQPLSGNTLYF. The DNA read from the CDR3 is TGTGCCAGCTCTCTCGTTCAGCCCCTTTCTGGAAATACG.

This clone came up a few times. A read error likely explains this, since a far larger clone differs by one base. Gene names denote mouse genes. Other DNA sequences in this sample translate to the same CDR3. CDR3 bases read: TGTGCCAGCAGCCAAGGGGATAGGGCTGCT. It is translated as CASSQGDRAA. The complete CDR3 reads CASSQGDRAAEQFF. The J gene is TRBJ2-1, the V gene TRBV5; D gene uncertain. The read stops 4 residues short of the end of the CDR3; the missing end is completed from the germline J gene. The CDR3 has 14 amino acids. Trimming took off 1 base at V and 6 bases at J, with 10 bases between the two ends. Germline values: CDR1 LGHNA, CDR2 YNLKQL (reference sequence).

Many counts were recorded for this clone. Mouse gene names and germline throughout. Sequencing ends 4 residues short of the CDR3 end; the germline J gene provides the rest. The gene calls are TRBV29 and TRBJ2-4; TRBD2 matches 12 bases. This CDR3 region has 17 residues. The V gene end was trimmed by 0 bases and the J gene end by 0 bases; junction bases not matched to a gene: 1. Germline V gene lookup returns CDR1 MSHET and CDR2 SYDVDS. CDR3 DNA (partial): TGTGCTAGCAGTTTATCGGGACTGGGGGGAAGTCAAAAC. Amino acid sequence: CASSLSGLGGSQN. Given in full, the CDR3 is CASSLSGLGGSQNTLYF.

In this sample, this clone turned up many times. Here the gene names and germline are mouse. The CDR3 goes on 4 residues after the read ends, and that part is filled in from the germline J gene. The V gene is TRBV15, the J gene TRBJ1-4; D uncertain. Germline values: CDR1 SGHND, CDR2 FRSKSL. This CDR3 is built from 11 residues. The CDR3 DNA, read in part, is TGTGCCAGCAGCACTCCCGAA. Protein product: CASSTPE. The entire CDR3 sequence reads CASSTPERLFF.

Many counts were recorded for this clone. Genes and germline are mouse. The CDR3 extends 4 residues past the end of the read, so its final part is completed from the germline J gene. V gene TRBV14 combines with J gene TRBJ2-7, with D hard to call. The CDR3 totals 13 residues. CDR1 SGHDT and CDR2 FRDEAV come from the germline V gene. CDR3 loop: CASSIMVLYEQYF. The CDR3 DNA, read in part, is TGTGCCAGCAGTATAATGGTTCTGTAT.

This clone has at least ten counts. The gene names given are mouse names. The CDR3 is cut off 4 residues early in the read; its end comes from the germline J gene. V is TRBV13-3 and J is TRBJ2-2; 7 bases line up with TRBD2. The CDR3 is 14 residues long. The germline V gene encodes CDR1 NNHDY and CDR2 SYVADS. The V and J ends lost 4 bases and 3 bases, in that order; junction bases with no gene match: 3. Incomplete CDR3 DNA: TGTGCCAGCAGTTGGGGGGTATACACCGGG. Translating gives CASSWGVYTG. The whole CDR3 protein reads CASSWGVYTGQLYF.

This clone was found many times. A mismatch at residue 12 separates the TCRdb protein from the translated DNA, so the protein presented here was translated from the DNA. Gene names follow the mouse nomenclature. The part of the CDR3 DNA that was read is TGTGCCAGCAGTGCCGACATCCTTTCTGGAAATACG. Translated: CASSADILSGNT. The full CDR3 sequence reads CASSADILSGNTLYF. The chain employs TRBV13-1 and TRBJ1-3, with unresolved D. From the germline J gene comes the end of the CDR3, since the read stops 3 residues before it. The CDR3 totals 15 residues. V dropped 3 bases and J dropped 0 bases, with 10 bases sitting between them. CDR1 is NSHNY and CDR2 is SYGAGN in the germline V gene.

This clone came up many times. Gene names refer to mouse genes. This CDR3 is CASGDWDSYEQYF. Partial CDR3 DNA: TGTGCCAGCGGCGACTGGGACTCCTAT. The chain has TRBV13-2 and TRBJ2-7; 7 bases line up with TRBD2. The read gets to within 4 residues of the CDR3 end, and the germline J gene fills in the rest. V lost 5 bases, J lost 0 bases, and 2 bases stayed unmatched. Germline CDR1 reads NNHNN; CDR2 reads SYGAGS (reference sequence). CDR3 length equals 13 residues.

This clone was picked up a small number of times. A mismatch at residue 15 separates the TCRdb protein from the translated DNA, so the protein presented here was translated from the DNA. The gene names here belong to mouse. Coverage ceases 3 residues before the CDR3 finishes, and the germline J gene fills in the end. The chain joins TRBV13-2 to TRBJ1-6, with 9 bases fitting TRBD1. TRBJ1-6 is an open reading frame, and its role is uncertain. The CDR3 spans 18 residues. Germline CDR1 is NNHNN and CDR2 is SYGAGS (reference sequence). The ends lost 0 bases at V and 0 bases at J; junction bases unmatched: 4. CDR3 in amino acids: CASGDADRGTSYNSPLYF. The covered CDR3 bases are TGTGCCAGCGGTGATGCGGACAGGGGCACTTCCTATAATTCGCCC.

This clone was recorded many times. The genes and germline here are from mouse. The read stops 4 residues short of the end of the CDR3; the missing end is completed from the germline J gene. V gene TRBV2 combines with J gene TRBJ2-3; 7 nucleotides match TRBD1. The CDR3 is 15 amino acids. CDR1 and CDR2 (germline): LGHNA, YSYQKL. Trimming removed 1 base from V and 2 bases from J; junction bases left unmatched: 3. The sequenced CDR3 bases are TGTGCCAGCAGCCAAGGACAGGGAGATGCAGAA. Its protein is CASSQGQGDAE. The entire CDR3 protein reads CASSQGQGDAETLYF.

The table lists this clone with a few counts. The germline and genes are mouse ones. The read is 4 residues too short to cover the CDR3 end, so that end is filled in from the germline J gene. This rearrangement joins TRBV1 to TRBJ2-7, with D perhaps TRBD1 (5 bases). This CDR3 comprises 12 residues. Germline V CDR1 and CDR2: NSQYPW, LRSPGD (reference sequence). CDR3 bases read: TGCACCTGCAGTGAGCAGGGTGAT. Amino acid sequence: CTCSEQGD. The CDR3, in full, reads CTCSEQGDEQYF.

This clone came up many times. Genes and germline come from the mouse. The read is 4 residues too short to cover the CDR3 end, so that end is filled in from the germline J gene. This sequence joins TRBV13-1 and TRBJ2-5; tentatively, D is TRBD1 (6 bases). The CDR3 length is 13 residues. Germline CDR1 NSHNY, CDR2 SYGAGN. Partial CDR3 DNA: TGTGCCAGCAGTGATGCAGGGGAAGAC. Translated: CASSDAGED. The CDR3 in its entirety is CASSDAGEDTQYF.